This T cell receptor beta chain appears in the sequencing data of a study of blood T cells in healthy people across ages. This clonotype occurred a few times. Its antigen is currently unknown. Per sample, a minimum of 6.5 million PBMCs were isolated. V lost 0 bases and J lost 1; bases outside the gene matches: 8. In germline, CDR1 is ENHRY, CDR2 SYGVKD. The CDR3 loop spans 18 amino acids. Alongside a J-beta primer mix, a sample-barcoded 5' primer served in a second PCR lasting roughly 7 to 12 cycles. TCRdb independently ran MiXCR on the 5' RACE reads; one entry per CDR3 protein. The sample comprises around 1,500,000 distinct CDR3 sequences, 42% of which are singletons, and under 8% rests with the top ten. Study-level points and caveats: A strong correlation was found between TCR beta diversity and the percentage of naive T cells. When one million T cells were used, diversity estimates were thought to be underestimates. Observed TCR beta diversity per million T cells went down as age went up. This fall followed a roughly linear course with age.

The genes are TRBV10-3 and TRBJ2-3; 9 nucleotides match TRBD2. Sequencing was done on a sample of blood. This clonotype was obtained from a young woman in good health. The DNA of the CDR3 is TGTGCCATCAGTGAGTCGACGAGGGCTAGCGGGGGCACAGATACGCAGTATTTT. Translated, it gives CAISESTRASGGTDTQYF.